Each of the 18 T cell receptor beta chains below was sequenced from the same sample in a study of immune characterization of retroperitoneal liposarcoma. MiXCR, applied by TCRdb to the PCR reads, yields one record per CDR3 protein. The sample includes about 8,200 distinct CDR3 sequences, more than 40% of them seen just once. Sequenced material: tumor tissue. These receptors originate from a male donor with retroperitoneal liposarcoma.

About this clonotype: At one end the junction does not follow the germline gene, possibly because of a read error. The chain recombines TRBV6-2 or TRBV6-3 with TRBJ2-1; 10 bases match TRBD1. The CDR3 has 14 residues. Per germline, CDR1 MNHEY and CDR2 SVGEGT. CDR3 in amino acids: CASGGQGTPTSSTF. CDR3 bases: TGTGCCAGCGGGGGACAGGGGACTCCTACGAGCAGTACTTTC.

The count of this clonotype is one. The V call is TRBV6-5, the J call TRBJ2-7; 7 positions agree with TRBD1. The CDR3 has 15 amino acids. Losses at the gene ends were 6 bases for V and 0 bases for J; bases not matched to a gene: 8. In germline, CDR1 is MNHEY, CDR2 SVGAGI. This CDR3 is CASSFTRTGSYEQYF. The DNA of the CDR3 is TGTGCCAGCAGCTTTACCCGGACAGGCTCCTACGAGCAGTACTTC.

This sequence joins TRBV7-6 and TRBJ2-5, with 9 positions matching TRBD2. The DNA end favors TRBJ2-7, so the J call may be wrong. The CDR3 contains 15 residues. Germline CDR1 reads SGHVS; CDR2 reads FNYEAQ. The CDR3 protein is CASSLGGRGYYEQYF. The CDR3 DNA is TGTGCCAGCAGCTTAGGCGGGAGGGGTTACTACGAGCAGTACTTC.

By frequency in the sample, this clonotype is medium-sized. The chain combines TRBV11-2 with TRBJ2-1; weak D call: TRBD1 (6 bases). This CDR3 has 13 amino acids. Germline-derived CDR1 and CDR2 are SGHAT and FQNNGV. Trimming took off 2 bases at V and 6 bases at J, with 8 bases between the two ends. The CDR3 is CASSLLQGNEQFF. The CDR3 DNA is TGTGCCAGCAGCTTATTACAGGGCAATGAGCAGTTCTTC.

This chain links TRBV6-5 with TRBJ2-1; a possible D gene is TRBD2 (6 bases). V lost 9 bases and J lost 0, with 18 bases in between. The germline gives CDR1 MNHEY, CDR2 SVGAGI. There are 16 residues in the CDR3. The CDR3 DNA follows: TGTGCCAGTGGGCGGGACGGGCCCAGCTCCTACAATGAGCAGTTCTTC. Amino acids: CASGRDGPSSYNEQFF.

This clonotype was found a few times. The chain uses TRBV6-8 and TRBJ2-3; D is possibly TRBD1 or TRBD2 (5 bases each). Per germline, CDR1 MNHGY and CDR2 SAAAGT. CDR3 length equals 12 residues. Trimming took off 11 bases at V and 6 bases at J, with 15 bases between the two ends. CDR3 nucleotide sequence: TGTGCCGTCCCTCCGGGACGTGATACGCAGTATTTT. Translated, it gives CAVPPGRDTQYF.

The rearrangement uses TRBV7-6 and TRBJ2-1; the match to TRBD2 covers 9 bases. The closer fit of TRBJ2-7 to the DNA end suggests the J call may be wrong. Germline CDR1 reads SGHVS; CDR2 reads FNYEAQ. The CDR3 spans 16 residues. CDR3 in DNA: TGTGCCAGCAGCTTAGAGAGCGGGAGGATAGGCGGTGAGCAGTACTTC. Its translation is CASSLESGRIGGEQYF.

The chain is built from TRBV6-5 and TRBJ2-1; TRBD2 matches at 9 bases. The DNA end favors TRBJ2-7, so the J call may be wrong. This CDR3 is 15 amino acids long. Germline-derived CDR1 and CDR2 are MNHEY and SVGAGI. In DNA form, the CDR3 reads TGTGCCAGCAGCGCGCGCGGGGGGGACTACAATGAGCAGTACTTC. Translation: CASSARGGDYNEQYF.

Note on this clonotype: It is unclear where the CDR3 begins or ends on the DNA, so no DNA is shown, and the CDR3 is as TCRdb lists it. V gene TRBV11-2 combines with J gene TRBJ2-2; the D call of TRBD2 is as the table states it, not checked on the DNA. The CDR3 spans 21 amino acids, including both terminal residues. Per the germline V gene, CDR1 is SGHAT and CDR2 is FQNNGV. CDR3 sequence reads: CASSFSPRTDEQYFGAGELFF.

This clonotype counts as medium-sized. At one boundary the junction diverges from the germline segment, which might be a read error. The gene calls are TRBV6-6 and TRBJ2-1; 10 bases align to TRBD2. The DNA matches TRBJ2-7 better at its end, which makes the J call doubtful. The V gene's germline CDR1 is MNHNY and CDR2 SVGAGI (reference sequence). The CDR3 sequence is 16 residues long. CDR3 nucleotides: TGTGCCAGCAGTGACTCGAGCGGGGGGGCCTACAATGAGCAGTACTTC. Its translation is CASSDSSGGAYNEQYF.

This clonotype was seen a few times. The chain has TRBV12-3 or TRBV12-4 and TRBJ2-1; D not certain. V lost 3 bases and J 13 bases, leaving 19 bases between the germline ends. The CDR3 consists of 14 residues. CDR3 protein: CASSLGWNRETQFF. CDR3 coding DNA: TGTGCCAGCAGTTTGGGCTGGAACCGAGAGACCCAGTTCTTC.

The CDR3 loop reads CASSDATF. As DNA, the CDR3 is TGTGCCAGCAGTGACGCGACTTTC. The rearrangement joins TRBV6-1 to TRBJ2-6; D is ambiguous. The CDR3 loop spans 8 amino acids. V was cut by 3 bases and J by 18 bases, with 3 bases left in between. The germline gives CDR1 MNHNS, CDR2 SASEGT.

The chain carries TRBV10-3 and TRBJ1-1; D is perhaps TRBD1 (5 bases). Trimming pared 4 bases from V and 5 bases from J, leaving 11 bases between. Germline V gene data show CDR1 as ENHRY and CDR2 as SYGVKD. The length of the CDR3 is 13 residues. The CDR3, as DNA: TGTGCCATCAGTGTTACGGGGGGGACTGAAGCTTTCTTT. It translates to CAISVTGGTEAFF.

By share, this clonotype counts as medium-sized. The chain combines TRBV6-1 with TRBJ2-7; D perhaps matches TRBD2 (5 bases). Trimming pared 6 bases from V and 0 bases from J, leaving 12 bases between. In germline, CDR1 is MNHNS, CDR2 SASEGT. The CDR3 consists of 14 residues. CDR3 protein: CASSDRGSSYEQYF. CDR3 nucleotide sequence: TGTGCCAGCAGCGACCGGGGAAGCTCCTACGAGCAGTACTTC.

This clonotype is labeled medium-sized. V usage is TRBV6-6 and J usage is TRBJ2-5; TRBD2 matches at 13 bases. The ends lost 2 bases at V and 2 bases at J; junction bases unmatched: 2. The germline V gene has CDR1 MNHNY and CDR2 SVGAGI (reference sequence). The CDR3 is 16 residues long. The CDR3 protein is CASSYRTSGRQETQYF. The CDR3 region has the DNA TGTGCCAGCAGTTACCGGACTAGCGGGAGACAAGAGACCCAGTACTTC.

This clonotype rates as large. The chain combines TRBV6-1 with TRBJ2-1; TRBD2 aligns across 9 bases. The J call could be wrong; TRBJ2-7 is a better fit for the DNA end. From germline, CDR1 is MNHNS and CDR2 SASEGT. This CDR3 is 15 amino acids long. CDR3: CASRTGAGGTYEQYF. DNA of the CDR3: TGTGCCAGCAGGACCGGGGCGGGGGGGACCTACGAGCAGTACTTC.

This clonotype showed up just a few times. The V and J genes are TRBV12-3 or TRBV12-4 and TRBJ2-7, with 9 bases that match TRBD1. The DNA end lines up better with TRBJ2-5; the J call may be wrong. The CDR3 is 15 amino acids. CDR3 DNA sequence: TGTGCCAGCAGTTTAGGTGGACAGGGGACCGAGACCCAGTACTTC. This encodes CASSLGGQGTETQYF.

This clonotype was seen a handful of times. The chain links TRBV6-1 to TRBJ2-1; tentative D call: TRBD2 (5 bases). The germline V gene encodes CDR1 MNHNS and CDR2 SASEGT. There are 15 residues in the CDR3. The germline V and J ends were trimmed by 5 bases and 10 bases, with 21 bases remaining between them. DNA of the CDR3: TGTGCCAGCAGTCTTCCCCACGGGATGACCTACGAGCAGTTCTTC. Its protein product is CASSLPHGMTYEQFF.